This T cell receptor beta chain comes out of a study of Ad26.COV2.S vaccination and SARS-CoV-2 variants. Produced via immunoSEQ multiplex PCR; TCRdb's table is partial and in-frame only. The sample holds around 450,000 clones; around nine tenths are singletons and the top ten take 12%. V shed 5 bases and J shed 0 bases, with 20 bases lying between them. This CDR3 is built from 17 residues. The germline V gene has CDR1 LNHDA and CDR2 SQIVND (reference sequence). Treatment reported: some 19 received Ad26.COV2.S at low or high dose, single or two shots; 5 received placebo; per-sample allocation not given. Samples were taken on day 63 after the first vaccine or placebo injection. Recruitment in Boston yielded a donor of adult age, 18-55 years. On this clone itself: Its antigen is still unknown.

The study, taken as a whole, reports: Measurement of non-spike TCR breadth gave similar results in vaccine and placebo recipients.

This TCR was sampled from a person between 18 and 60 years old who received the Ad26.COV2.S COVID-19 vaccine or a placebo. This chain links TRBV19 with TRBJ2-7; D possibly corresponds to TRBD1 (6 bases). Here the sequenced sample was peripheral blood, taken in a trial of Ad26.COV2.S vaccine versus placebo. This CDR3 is CASSAPERDKSSYEQYF. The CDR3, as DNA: TGTGCCAGTAGTGCTCCGGAACGGGACAAGTCCTCCTACGAGCAGTACTTC. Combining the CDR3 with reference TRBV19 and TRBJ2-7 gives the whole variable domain DGGITQSPKYLFRKEGQNVTLSCEQNLNHDAMYWYRQDPGQGLRLIYYSQIVNDFQKGDIAEGYSVSREKKESFPLTVTSAQKNPTAFYLCASSAPERDKSSYEQYFGPGTRLTVT.